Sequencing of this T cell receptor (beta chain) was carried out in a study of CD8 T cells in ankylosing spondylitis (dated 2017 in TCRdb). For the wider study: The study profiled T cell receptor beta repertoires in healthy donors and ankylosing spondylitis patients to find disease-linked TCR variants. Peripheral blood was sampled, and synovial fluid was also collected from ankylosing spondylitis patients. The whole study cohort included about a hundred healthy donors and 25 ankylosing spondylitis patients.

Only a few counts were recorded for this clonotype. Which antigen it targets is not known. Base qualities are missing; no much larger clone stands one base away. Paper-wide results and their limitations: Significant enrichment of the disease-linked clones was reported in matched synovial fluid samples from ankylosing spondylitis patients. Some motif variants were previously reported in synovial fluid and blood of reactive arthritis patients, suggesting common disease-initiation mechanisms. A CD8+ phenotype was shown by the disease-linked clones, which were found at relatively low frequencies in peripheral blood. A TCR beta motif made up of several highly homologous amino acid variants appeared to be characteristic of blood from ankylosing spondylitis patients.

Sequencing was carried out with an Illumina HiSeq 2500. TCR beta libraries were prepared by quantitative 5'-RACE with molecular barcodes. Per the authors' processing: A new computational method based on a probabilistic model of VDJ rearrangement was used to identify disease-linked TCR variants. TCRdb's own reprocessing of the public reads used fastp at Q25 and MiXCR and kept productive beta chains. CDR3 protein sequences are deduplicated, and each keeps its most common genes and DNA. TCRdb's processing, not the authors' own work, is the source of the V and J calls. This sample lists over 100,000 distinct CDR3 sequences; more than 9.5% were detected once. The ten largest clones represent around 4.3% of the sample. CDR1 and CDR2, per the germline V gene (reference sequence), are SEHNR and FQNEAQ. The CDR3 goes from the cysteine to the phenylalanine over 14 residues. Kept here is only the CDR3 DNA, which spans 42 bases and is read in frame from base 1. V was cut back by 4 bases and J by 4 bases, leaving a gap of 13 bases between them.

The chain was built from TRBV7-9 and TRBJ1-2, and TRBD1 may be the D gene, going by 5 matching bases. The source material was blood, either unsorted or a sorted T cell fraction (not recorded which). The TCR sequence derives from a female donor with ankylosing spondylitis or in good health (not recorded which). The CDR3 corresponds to CASSSPGGSYGYTF. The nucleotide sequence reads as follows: TGTGCCAGCAGCTCCCCTGGGGGAAGCTATGGCTACACCTTC.